One sample yielded the 25 T cell receptor beta chains listed below, sequenced in a study of T cells expressing NK-cell markers. TCRdb re-analyzed the 5' RACE reads; it lists each CDR3 protein once, without DNA. The specimen's table records hundreds of thousands of distinct CDR3 sequences. Sequencing was done on a sample of blood T cells: a sorted CD56 or NKG2C T cell subset, CD4+ or CD8+ T cells, or bulk PBMC T cells (not recorded which). These receptors were collected from a woman aged 18 to 75 in good health.

The gene calls are TRBV29-1 and TRBJ1-2; TCRdb designates TRBD1, a call that cannot be tested without DNA. This CDR3 is built from 13 residues. Looked up from germline, CDR1 is SQVTM and CDR2 is ANQGSEA. This CDR3 reads CSVGLTGHYGYTF.

This chain joins TRBV20-1 and TRBJ1-5; the D call from TCRdb, TRBD1, cannot be confirmed without DNA. From germline, CDR1 is DFQATT and CDR2 SNEGSKA (reference sequence). CDR3 length: 14 residues. The CDR3 here is CSAGTGGAEQPQHF.

The rearrangement joins TRBV20-1 to TRBJ2-7; the D call from TCRdb, TRBD1, cannot be confirmed without DNA. The CDR3 covers 16 residues. The germline gives CDR1 DFQATT, CDR2 SNEGSKA (reference sequence). CDR3 sequence: CSARAPGRGVSYEQYF.

J is TRBJ1-1 and V is TRBV5-4. This CDR3 comprises 14 residues. CDR1 SGHNT and CDR2 YYREEE come from the germline V gene (reference sequence). The CDR3: CASSLSRVNTEAFF.

V is TRBV14 and J is TRBJ2-3. CDR3 size: 13 residues. In germline, CDR1 is SGHDN, CDR2 FVKESK. CDR3 in amino acids: CASSQGWGDTQYF. Full variable domain (rest looked up from reference TRBV14 and TRBJ2-3): EAGVTQFPSHSVIEKGQTVTLRCDPISGHDNLYWYRRVMGKEIKFLLHFVKESKQDESGMPNNRFLAERTGGTYSTLKVQPAELEDSGVYFCASSQGWGDTQYFGPGTRLTVL.

The V and J genes are TRBV7-2 and TRBJ1-5; the TRBD1 assignment by TCRdb is unverifiable without DNA. The germline gives CDR1 SGHTA, CDR2 FQGNSA. This CDR3 contains 14 residues. CDR3 region: CASSLAVPGAPQHF. The whole variable domain, filled in from reference TRBV7-2 and TRBJ1-5, reads GAGVSQSPSNKVTEKGKDVELRCDPISGHTALYWYRQSLGQGLEFLIYFQGNSAPDKSGLPSDRFSAERTGGSVSTLTIQRTQQEDSAVYLCASSLAVPGAPQHFGDGTRLSIL.

V and J are TRBV19 and TRBJ1-3. Germline loops: CDR1 LNHDA, CDR2 SQIVND (reference sequence). The CDR3 runs 14 residues. The CDR3 sequence is CASSIADSGNTIYF.

This chain connects TRBV9 to TRBJ2-3. CDR3 length: 11 residues. CDR1 SGDLS and CDR2 YYNGEE come from the germline V gene. This CDR3 reads CASSVENTQYF. The full variable domain, its missing parts supplied by reference TRBV9 and TRBJ2-3, is DSGVTQTPKHLITATGQRVTLRCSPRSGDLSVYWYQQSLDQGLQFLIQYYNGEERAKGNILERFSAQQFPDLHSELNLSSLELGDSALYFCASSVENTQYFGPGTRLTVL.

The CDR3 sequence is CASSSSWTGYNEQFF. This sequence joins TRBV6-2 or TRBV6-3 and TRBJ2-1; the TCRdb D gene call, TRBD1, has no DNA to confirm it. CDR1 is MNHEY and CDR2 is SVGEGT in the germline V gene. This CDR3 contains 15 residues.

This chain uses TRBV12-3 or TRBV12-4 with TRBJ1-4. The CDR3 contains 12 residues. CDR3 region: CASSRGREKLFF.

This sequence joins TRBV20-1 and TRBJ2-2; the D call from TCRdb, TRBD2, cannot be confirmed without DNA. This CDR3 region has 15 residues. CDR1 DFQATT and CDR2 SNEGSKA come from the germline V gene (reference sequence). This CDR3 reads CSAFTGLGLTGELFF.

This chain connects TRBV12-3 or TRBV12-4 to TRBJ2-7. The CDR3 is 14 residues long. The CDR3 sequence: CASTLQENTYEQYF.

This sequence joins TRBV12-3 or TRBV12-4 and TRBJ1-4. The CDR3 totals 15 residues. CDR3 residues: CASSLATATNEKLFF.

The chain is built from TRBV20-1 and TRBJ2-5; TCRdb's D call, TRBD1, is unchecked because there is no DNA. The CDR3 runs to 15 residues. Germline V gene data show CDR1 as DFQATT and CDR2 as SNEGSKA (reference sequence). The CDR3 protein is CSANLRDRGHETQYF.

The rearrangement joins TRBV5-1 to TRBJ2-1; there is no DNA to check the TCRdb D call of TRBD2. The CDR3 sequence is 14 residues long. Germline CDR1 reads SGHRS; CDR2 reads YFSETQ. The CDR3 loop is CASSLVGSFDEQFF.

V is TRBV6-2 or TRBV6-3 and J is TRBJ2-1. The CDR3 sequence is 12 residues long. Germline-derived CDR1 and CDR2 are MNHEY and SVGEGT. The CDR3: CASSSTVPEQFF.

This chain links TRBV9 with TRBJ1-5; no DNA is available, so the TRBD1 call from TCRdb remains unchecked. The CDR3 length is 14 residues. Per germline, CDR1 SGDLS and CDR2 YYNGEE. The CDR3 here is CASSLGQGGQPQHF.

The chain recombines TRBV11-2 with TRBJ1-1. Per the germline V gene, CDR1 is SGHAT and CDR2 is FQNNGV. The CDR3 has 14 residues. The CDR3: CASSPSAANTEAFF. Filled out from reference TRBV11-2 and TRBJ1-1, the complete variable domain reads EAGVAQSPRYKIIEKRQSVAFWCNPISGHATLYWYQQILGQGPKLLIQFQNNGVVDDSQLPKDRFSAERLKGVDSTLKIQPAKLEDSAVYLCASSPSAANTEAFFGQGTRLTVV.

The gene calls are TRBV20-1 and TRBJ2-7; there is no DNA to check the TCRdb D call of TRBD2. Germline V CDR1 and CDR2: DFQATT, SNEGSKA (reference sequence). The length of the CDR3 is 13 residues. CDR3 sequence: CSATLQLVDEQYF.

This rearrangement joins TRBV6-1 to TRBJ1-1. In germline, CDR1 is MNHNS, CDR2 SASEGT. The CDR3 has 13 residues. CDR3: CASSDKGSTEAFF.

V gene TRBV2 combines with J gene TRBJ2-1; lacking DNA, the TRBD1 call made by TCRdb goes unchecked. The CDR3 has 14 amino acids. CDR1 is SNHLY and CDR2 is FYNNEI in the germline V gene. This CDR3 reads CASYRSGQTNEQFF.

V usage is TRBV20-1 and J usage is TRBJ1-1. The CDR3 has 14 amino acids. Germline-derived CDR1 and CDR2 are DFQATT and SNEGSKA (reference sequence). The CDR3 reads CSAPAQSTNTEAFF.

The chain is built from TRBV7-2 and TRBJ2-1. Germline assignment: CDR1 SGHTA and CDR2 FQGNSA. The CDR3 has 15 residues. The CDR3 here is CASSLGERSYNEQFF.

The genes are TRBV20-1 and TRBJ1-2. This CDR3 has 17 amino acids. Germline CDR1 reads DFQATT; CDR2 reads SNEGSKA (reference sequence). The CDR3 is CSALEFEGGRKNYGYTF.

The CDR3 here is CASSPTGGANTGELFF. V gene TRBV18 combines with J gene TRBJ2-2; lacking DNA, the TRBD1 call made by TCRdb goes unchecked. The CDR3 has 16 residues. Germline lookup yields CDR1 KGHSH and CDR2 LQKENI.